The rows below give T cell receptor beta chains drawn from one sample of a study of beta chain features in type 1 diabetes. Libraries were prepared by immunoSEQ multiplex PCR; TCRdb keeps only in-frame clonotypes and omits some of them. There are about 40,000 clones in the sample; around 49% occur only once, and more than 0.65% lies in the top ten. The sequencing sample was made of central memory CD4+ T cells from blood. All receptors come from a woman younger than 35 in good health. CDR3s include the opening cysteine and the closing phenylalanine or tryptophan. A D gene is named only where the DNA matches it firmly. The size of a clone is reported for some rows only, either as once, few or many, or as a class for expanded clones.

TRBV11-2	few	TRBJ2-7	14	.	CASSSGWSSYEQYF	TGTGCCAGCAGCTCCGGCTGGAGCTCCTACGAGCAGTACTTC
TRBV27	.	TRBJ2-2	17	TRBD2	CASSFASGRADTGELFF	TGTGCCAGCAGTTTTGCTAGCGGGAGGGCGGACACCGGGGAGCTGTTTTTT
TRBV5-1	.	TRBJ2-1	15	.	CASSLGGAGHNEQFF	TGCGCCAGCAGCTTGGGTGGTGCGGGCCACAATGAGCAGTTCTTC
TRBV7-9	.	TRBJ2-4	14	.	CASSLEGGQNIQYF	TGTGCCAGCAGCTTAGAGGGGGGGCAAAACATTCAGTACTTC
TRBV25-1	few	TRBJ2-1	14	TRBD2	CASKSPSGENEQFF	TGTGCCAGCAAAAGTCCTAGCGGAGAGAATGAGCAGTTCTTC
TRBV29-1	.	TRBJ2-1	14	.	CSVEWQNSYNEQFF	TGCAGCGTTGAATGGCAGAACTCCTACAATGAGCAGTTCTTC
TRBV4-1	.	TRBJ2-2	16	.	CASSQNPGRDTGELFF	TGCGCCAGCAGCCAAAACCCCGGCAGGGACACCGGGGAGCTGTTTTTT
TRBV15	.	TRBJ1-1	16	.	CATSPRVGEGDTEAFF	TGTGCCACCAGCCCTAGGGTCGGGGAAGGCGACACTGAAGCTTTCTTT
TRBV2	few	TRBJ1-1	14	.	CASSVRTENTEAFF	TGTGCCAGCAGTGTCCGGACAGAGAACACTGAAGCTTTCTTT
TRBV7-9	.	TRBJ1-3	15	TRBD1	CASREPGTGVNTIYF	TGTGCCAGCAGAGAACCCGGGACAGGGGTCAACACCATATATTTT
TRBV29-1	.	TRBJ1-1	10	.	CSAEVAEAFF	TGCAGCGCCGAGGTCGCTGAAGCTTTCTTT
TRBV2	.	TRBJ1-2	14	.	CASSELVTGMGYTF	TGTGCCAGCAGTGAATTGGTCACCGGGATGGGCTACACCTTC
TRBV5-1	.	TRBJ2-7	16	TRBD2	CASSLRSGDFSYEQYF	TGCGCCAGCAGCTTGCGTAGCGGGGATTTCTCCTACGAGCAGTACTTC
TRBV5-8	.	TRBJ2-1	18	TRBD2	CASSPGLVGLTIGVEQFF	TGTGCCAGCAGCCCGGGACTAGTGGGATTAACAATTGGAGTTGAGCAGTTCTTC
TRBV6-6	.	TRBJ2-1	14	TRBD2	CASSVGLAMNEQFF	TGTGCCAGCAGTGTGGGACTAGCCATGAATGAGCAGTTCTTC
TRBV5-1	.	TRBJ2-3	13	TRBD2	CASKAGGTDTQYF	TGCGCCAGCAAAGCGGGGGGCACAGATACGCAGTATTTT
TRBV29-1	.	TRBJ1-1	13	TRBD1	CSGVGQINTEAFF	TGCAGCGGTGTGGGACAGATAAACACTGAAGCTTTCTTT
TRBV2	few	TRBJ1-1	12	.	CASSPGVSEAFF	TGTGCCAGCAGTCCAGGGGTTTCTGAAGCTTTCTTT
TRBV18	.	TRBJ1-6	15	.	CASSPVEGANSPLHF	TGTGCCAGCTCACCCGTAGAAGGAGCTAATTCACCCCTCCACTTT
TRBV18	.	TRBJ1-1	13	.	CASSQALNTEAFF	TGTGCCAGCTCTCAAGCCTTGAACACTGAAGCTTTCTTT
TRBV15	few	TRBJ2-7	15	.	CATSLGGGSSYEQYF	TGTGCCACCAGCCTGGGGGGCGGGAGCTCCTACGAGCAGTACTTC
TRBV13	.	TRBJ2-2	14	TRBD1	CASRTGRSTGELFF	TGTGCCAGCCGGACAGGAAGAAGCACCGGGGAGCTGTTTTTT
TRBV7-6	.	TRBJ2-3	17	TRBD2	CASSFNSGGLSTDTQYF	TGTGCCAGCAGCTTTAACAGCGGGGGGCTTAGCACAGATACGCAGTATTTT
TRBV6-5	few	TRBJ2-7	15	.	CASSSDSTLSYEQYF	TGTGCCAGCAGTTCCGACAGTACCCTCTCCTACGAGCAGTACTTC
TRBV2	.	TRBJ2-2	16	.	CASSGLRGGNTGELFF	TGTGCCAGCAGTGGGCTCAGGGGTGGGAACACCGGGGAGCTGTTTTTT
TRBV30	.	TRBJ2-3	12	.	CAWRIAADTQYF	TGTGCCTGGAGAATAGCTGCAGATACGCAGTATTTT
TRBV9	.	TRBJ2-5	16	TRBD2	CASSVDPAGGQETQYF	TGTGCCAGCAGCGTAGATCCAGCGGGGGGACAAGAGACCCAGTACTTC
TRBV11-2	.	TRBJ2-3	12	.	CASSLATDTQYF	TGTGCCAGCAGCTTAGCGACAGATACGCAGTATTTT
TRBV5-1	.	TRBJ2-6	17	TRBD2	CASSPPVGGSGANVLTF	TGCGCCAGCAGCCCGCCCGTGGGGGGGTCCGGGGCCAACGTCCTGACTTTC
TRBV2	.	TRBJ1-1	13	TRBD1	CASTLTGDTEAFF	TGTGCCAGCACTCTGACAGGGGATACTGAAGCTTTCTTT
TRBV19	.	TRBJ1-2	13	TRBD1	CASSPGGDYGYTF	TGTGCCAGTAGCCCAGGGGGCGACTATGGCTACACCTTC
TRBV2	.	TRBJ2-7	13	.	CASSEVRNRAGDF	TGTGCCAGCAGTGAAGTAAGGAACAGGGCGGGGGACTTC
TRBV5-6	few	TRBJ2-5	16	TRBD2	CASSLGPLAGGETQYF	TGTGCCAGCAGCTTGGGGCCGCTAGCGGGAGGGGAGACCCAGTACTTC
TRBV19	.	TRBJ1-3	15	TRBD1	CATETGAPSGNTIYF	TGTGCCACCGAGACAGGGGCGCCGTCTGGAAACACCATATATTTT
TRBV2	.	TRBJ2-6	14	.	CASSYSSGANVLTF	TGTGCCAGCAGCTATTCCTCTGGGGCCAACGTCCTGACTTTC
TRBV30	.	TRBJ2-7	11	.	CAWRLAYEQYF	TGTGCCTGGCGACTAGCCTACGAGCAGTACTTC
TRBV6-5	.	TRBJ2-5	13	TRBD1	CASSRQGRETQYF	TGTGCCAGCAGTAGACAGGGAAGGGAGACCCAGTACTTC
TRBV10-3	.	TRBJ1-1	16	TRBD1	CAISDSKVGQGAGAFF	TGTGCCATCAGTGACTCGAAAGTGGGACAGGGGGCAGGAGCTTTCTTT
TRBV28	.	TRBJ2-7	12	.	CASSLYSYEQYF	TGTGCCAGCAGTTTATACAGCTACGAGCAGTACTTC
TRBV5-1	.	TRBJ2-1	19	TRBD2	CASSSTPPSGRAAYNEQFF	TGCGCCAGCAGCTCCACTCCCCCGAGCGGGAGGGCGGCCTACAATGAGCAGTTCTTC
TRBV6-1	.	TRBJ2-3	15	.	CASSDLGVSTDTQYF	TGTGCCAGCAGTGACCTAGGGGTTAGCACAGATACGCAGTATTTT
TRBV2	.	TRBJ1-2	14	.	CASRGAWEKYGYTF	TGTGCCAGCAGGGGGGCCTGGGAGAAGTATGGCTACACCTTC
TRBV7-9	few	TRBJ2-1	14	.	CASSFRDIHNEQFF	TGTGCCAGCAGCTTCCGCGACATTCACAATGAGCAGTTCTTC
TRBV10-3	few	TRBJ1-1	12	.	CAISDPGLGAFF	TGTGCCATCAGTGACCCGGGACTGGGGGCTTTCTTT
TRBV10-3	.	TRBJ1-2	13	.	CAISAQGQDGYTF	TGTGCCATCAGTGCGCAGGGGCAGGATGGCTACACCTTC
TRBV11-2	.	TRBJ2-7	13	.	CASRFGLSYEQYF	TGTGCCAGCAGGTTCGGACTATCCTACGAGCAGTACTTC
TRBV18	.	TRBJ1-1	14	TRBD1	CASSPTGVLGQAFF	TGTGCCAGCTCACCCACAGGGGTCTTAGGACAAGCTTTCTTT
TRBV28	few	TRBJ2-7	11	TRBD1	CRTGGSYEQYF	TGTCGGACAGGGGGCTCCTACGAGCAGTACTTC
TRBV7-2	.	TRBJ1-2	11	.	CASSPHRVLHF	TGTGCCAGCAGCCCACACAGGGTCCTTCACTTC
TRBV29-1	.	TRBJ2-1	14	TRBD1	CSVDIGGSDNEQFF	TGCAGCGTTGATATAGGGGGCTCCGACAATGAGCAGTTCTTC
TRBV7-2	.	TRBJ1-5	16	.	CASSTREGVSNQPQHF	TGTGCCAGCAGCACCCGGGAGGGGGTTAGCAATCAGCCCCAGCATTTT
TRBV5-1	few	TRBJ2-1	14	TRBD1	CASNQPGQNNEQFF	TGCGCCAGCAACCAGCCGGGACAGAACAATGAGCAGTTCTTC
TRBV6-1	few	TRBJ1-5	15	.	CASSPSRGSNQPQHF	TGTGCCAGCAGTCCGTCCAGGGGTAGCAATCAGCCCCAGCATTTT
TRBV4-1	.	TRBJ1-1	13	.	CASSRDMNTEAFF	TGCGCCAGCAGCCGGGACATGAACACTGAAGCTTTCTTT